Below, one TCR beta chain is given with its context. This CDR3 region has 15 residues. Germline values: CDR1 SNHLY, CDR2 FYNNEI. V gave up 6 bases and J gave up 1 base, with 15 bases separating them. The data derive from a study of control samples from healthy donors and cancer patients. Using immunoSEQ multiplex PCR, the repertoire was profiled, and TCRdb retains in-frame clones only, with some absent. Here the sample spans some 130,000 clones, approximately 94% being singletons. The sequence came from a man between 45 and 60 years old with head and neck cancer. Material: PBMCs. The chain employs TRBV2 and TRBJ1-1; no firm D call. The CDR3 spells CASRDFGLGNTEAFF. CDR3 coding DNA: TGTGCCAGCAGGGACTTTGGGCTCGGGAACACTGAAGCTTTCTTT.